This passage covers 29 T cell receptor beta chains from one sample sequenced in a study of CD8 T cells in ankylosing spondylitis. The study, taken as a whole, reports: A TCR beta motif of roughly 8 highly homologous variants appeared characteristic of ankylosing spondylitis blood.

TCRdb re-called the 5' RACE reads with MiXCR, one entry per CDR3 protein. The sample contains 75,000 to 95,000 distinct CDR3 sequences, around 8.5% of which appear only once. The antigens these receptors bind are not known. The sample consisted of blood, either unsorted or a sorted T cell fraction (not recorded which). The receptors were sampled from a male donor with ankylosing spondylitis.

This clonotype was counted at least ten times. The gene calls are TRBV13 and TRBJ2-1; 7 bases are a match to TRBD2. The CDR3 is 15 amino acids. V was pared by 2 bases and J by 2 bases, with 3 bases of the junction left unmatched. Per germline, CDR1 PRHDT and CDR2 FYEKMQ (reference sequence). CDR3 in DNA: TGTGCCAGCAGCTTACTAGCGGAAGCCTACAATGAGCAGTTCTTC. It encodes CASSLLAEAYNEQFF.

This clonotype was found many times. V usage is TRBV7-9 and J usage is TRBJ2-7; D is perhaps TRBD1 (5 bases). V gave up 0 bases and J gave up 5 bases, with 11 bases separating them. The CDR3 sequence is 14 residues long. Germline V gives CDR1 SEHNR, CDR2 FQNEAQ (reference sequence). The CDR3 DNA is TGTGCCAGCAGCTTAGCGTCAGGGTGGGACGAGCAGTACGTC. Its protein is CASSLASGWDEQYV.

A few counts support this clonotype. The chain combines TRBV7-9 with TRBJ2-1; D is ambiguous. This CDR3 has 17 residues. Germline lookup yields CDR1 SEHNR and CDR2 FQNEAQ (reference sequence). The V end lost 5 bases, the J end lost 6 bases, and 23 bases lay between the germline ends. The CDR3 sequence is CASSPPGPKYLSNEQFF. The CDR3 DNA reads TGTGCCAGCAGCCCACCCGGTCCGAAATATCTCTCCAATGAGCAGTTCTTC.

The V and J genes are TRBV29-1 and TRBJ2-2; 8 nucleotides match TRBD1. CDR3 size: 13 residues. Unmatched junction bases numbered 5, after V lost 7 bases and J lost 4 bases. Per germline, CDR1 SQVTM and CDR2 ANQGSEA. The CDR3: CSARDRTTGELFF. The CDR3 nucleotides are TGCAGCGCCCGGGACAGGACCACCGGGGAGCTGTTTTTT.

This clonotype was counted a few times. The chain links TRBV29-1 to TRBJ2-5, with D uncertain. This CDR3 is built from 14 residues. Germline V gene data show CDR1 as SQVTM and CDR2 as ANQGSEA. The V and J ends lost 4 bases and 0 bases respectively, with 12 bases between them. Here the CDR3 reads CSVGPVAYQETQYF. For the CDR3, the DNA is TGCAGCGTTGGACCGGTTGCGTACCAAGAGACCCAGTACTTC.

The chain links TRBV9 to TRBJ2-1; D unclear. The CDR3 runs 12 residues. V lost 4 bases and J lost 6, with 8 bases in between. Germline CDR1 reads SGDLS; CDR2 reads YYNGEE. CDR3 in amino acids: CASSLLPNEQFF. CDR3 in DNA: TGTGCCAGCAGCCTCCTTCCCAATGAGCAGTTCTTC.

This clonotype was recorded many times. The V gene is TRBV11-2, the J gene TRBJ2-1, with D perhaps matching TRBD1 (6 bases). Germline CDR1 is SGHAT and CDR2 is FQNNGV. This CDR3 has 14 amino acids. Trimming removed 5 bases at V and 4 bases at J, with 12 bases between. CDR3 nucleotide sequence: TGTGCCAGCAGCGCGCTGGACAGTTACAATGAGCAGTTCTTC. Its translation: CASSALDSYNEQFF.

This chain links TRBV5-5 with TRBJ2-1; TRBD1 aligns across 11 bases. Germline-derived CDR1 and CDR2 are SGHKS and YYEKEE (reference sequence). The V segment lost 4 bases and the J segment 7 bases; nucleotides outside the gene matches: 7. CDR3 size: 15 residues. CDR3 DNA sequence: TGTGCCAGCAGCCTAGGACAGGGGGCGCATAATGAGCAGTTCTTC. Translating gives CASSLGQGAHNEQFF.

This clonotype was seen ten or more times. V is TRBV27 and J is TRBJ2-1; tentatively, D is TRBD1 or TRBD2 (6 bases each). CDR1 is MNHEY and CDR2 is SMNVEV in the germline V gene (reference sequence). The CDR3 loop spans 14 amino acids. Trimming took 2 bases from V and 9 from J, leaving 14 bases between them. CDR3 residues: CASSLTGAAGEQFF. The CDR3 nucleotides are TGTGCCAGCAGTTTAACGGGGGCCGCGGGTGAGCAGTTCTTC.

This chain links TRBV5-6 with TRBJ1-2; TRBD1 matches 9 bases. The ends lost 0 bases at V and 8 bases at J; junction bases unmatched: 5. From germline, CDR1 is SGHDT and CDR2 YYEEEE. The CDR3 is 14 amino acids. In nucleotides, the CDR3 is TGTGCCAGCAGCTTGGTTGGGACAGGGTTAGGCTACACCTTC. This sequence encodes CASSLVGTGLGYTF.

The table lists this clonotype with many counts. J is TRBJ2-2 and V is TRBV5-6, with unresolved D. Trimming removed 3 bases from V and 6 bases from J, with 18 bases in between. The CDR3 is 16 residues long. The V gene's germline CDR1 is SGHDT and CDR2 YYEEEE. Here the CDR3 DNA reads TGTGCCAGCAGCTGGGATAGGGAAAACGGGCCCGGGGAGCTGTTTTTT. Its translation: CASSWDRENGPGELFF. Drawing the rest from reference TRBV5-6 and TRBJ2-2, the complete variable domain is DAGVTQSPTHLIKTRGQQVTLRCSPKSGHDTVSWYQQALGQGPQFIFQYYEEEERQRGNFPDRFSGHQFPNYSSELNVNALLLGDSALYLCASSWDRENGPGELFFGEGSRLTVL.

This clonotype was picked up many times. V and J are TRBV14 and TRBJ2-1; TRBD2 matches at 7 bases. The CDR3 runs to 15 residues. The trim removed 6 bases at V and 2 bases at J, leaving 7 bases unmatched. Germline CDR1 SGHDN, CDR2 FVKESK. The CDR3, as DNA: TGTGCCAGCAGTGTACCGGGAGGTCCCTACAATGAGCAGTTCTTC. Translating gives CASSVPGGPYNEQFF.

CDR3 DNA sequence: TGTGCCAGCAGCTTGGAGGTGACTTCCACAGATACGCAGTATTTT. The encoded protein is CASSLEVTSTDTQYF. The chain couples TRBV5-6 to TRBJ2-3; unclear D gene. The CDR3 contains 15 residues. Trimming stripped 0 bases from V and 2 bases from J, with 10 bases between. Germline values: CDR1 SGHDT, CDR2 YYEEEE. The entire variable domain, with the rest obtained from reference TRBV5-6 and TRBJ2-3, is as follows: DAGVTQSPTHLIKTRGQQVTLRCSPKSGHDTVSWYQQALGQGPQFIFQYYEEEERQRGNFPDRFSGHQFPNYSSELNVNALLLGDSALYLCASSLEVTSTDTQYFGPGTRLTVL.

This clonotype was detected many times. The rearrangement links TRBV6-2 or TRBV6-3 to TRBJ2-1; D gene ambiguous. The CDR3 sequence is 16 residues long. Trimming took 4 bases from V and 4 from J, leaving 17 bases between them. Germline V gene sequence: CDR1 MNHEY, CDR2 SVGEGT. Here the CDR3 reads CASSLEIDQLYNEQFF. DNA for the CDR3: TGTGCCAGCAGTTTGGAGATAGACCAACTTTACAATGAGCAGTTCTTC.

The rearrangement uses TRBV11-2 and TRBJ2-7, with TRBD2 matching over 11 bases. The CDR3 contains 17 residues. V shed 10 bases, J shed 2 bases, and the junction held 16 bases outside the gene matches. Per the germline V gene, CDR1 is SGHAT and CDR2 is FQNNGV. The CDR3 sequence is CANQGDFGTSGTYEQYF. In DNA form, the CDR3 reads TGTGCCAACCAAGGGGACTTTGGGACTAGCGGCACCTACGAGCAGTACTTC. Variable domain in full (rest from reference TRBV11-2 and TRBJ2-7): EAGVAQSPRYKIIEKRQSVAFWCNPISGHATLYWYQQILGQGPKLLIQFQNNGVVDDSQLPKDRFSAERLKGVDSTLKIQPAKLEDSAVYLCANQGDFGTSGTYEQYFGPGTRLTVT.

The chain is built from TRBV30 and TRBJ2-7; 11 nucleotides align to TRBD1. From germline, CDR1 is GTSNPN and CDR2 SVGIG (reference sequence). Trimming at V came to 2 bases and at J to 3 bases, leaving 3 bases not matched to a gene. This CDR3 region has 14 residues. The CDR3 reads CAWSPGTGGYEQYV. The CDR3 nucleotides are TGTGCCTGGAGTCCCGGGACAGGGGGCTACGAGCAGTACGTC.

The table lists this clonotype with many counts. The chain is built from TRBV5-5 and TRBJ2-5; weak D call: TRBD2 (6 bases). CDR3 length: 18 residues. In germline, CDR1 is SGHKS, CDR2 YYEKEE (reference sequence). The V and J ends lost 5 bases and 1 base respectively, with 24 bases between them. The CDR3 region has the DNA TGTGCCAGCAGGTCCCCCGATATGGATCCGGGGGTCCAAGAGACCCAGTACTTC. Translated: CASRSPDMDPGVQETQYF.

This clonotype was recorded a few times. The rearrangement joins TRBV5-6 to TRBJ2-7; D may match TRBD1 or TRBD2 (5 bases each). This CDR3 spans 18 amino acids. The V gene lost 3 bases and the J gene lost 3 bases, with 25 bases spanning the gap. Germline V CDR1 and CDR2: SGHDT, YYEEEE. CDR3 amino acids: CASSSTWDERAEDYEQYF. CDR3 nucleotides: TGTGCCAGCAGCTCCACTTGGGACGAGAGGGCTGAGGACTACGAGCAGTACTTC.

This clonotype occurred many times. The J gene is TRBJ2-7, the V gene TRBV6-1, with TRBD1 as a possible D gene (6 bases). Trimming took off 2 bases at V and 3 bases at J, with 14 bases between the two ends. The CDR3 is 15 residues long. Germline V gives CDR1 MNHNS, CDR2 SASEGT. The CDR3 coding sequence is TGTGCCAGCAGTGAAAGACAGGCGACCCTCTACGAGCAGTACTTC. Amino acid sequence: CASSERQATLYEQYF.

V gene TRBV5-4 combines with J gene TRBJ2-1, with 8 bases aligning to TRBD2. The ends lost 2 bases at V and 4 bases at J; junction bases unmatched: 8. Germline-derived CDR1 and CDR2 are SGHNT and YYREEE (reference sequence). The CDR3 is made up of 16 amino acids. CDR3 residues: CASSFPERERYNEQFF. CDR3 sequence (DNA): TGTGCCAGCAGCTTTCCGGAGCGGGAGAGGTACAATGAGCAGTTCTTC.

This clonotype was counted a few times. This sequence joins TRBV29-1 and TRBJ2-5; 9 bases are shared with TRBD2. V shed 6 bases and J 8 bases; nucleotides not matched to a gene: 13. The germline V gene encodes CDR1 SQVTM and CDR2 ANQGSEA. CDR3 length equals 14 residues. The CDR3 bases are TGCAGCGTACCGCGGGGGGGGGACCGTGATACCCAGTACTTC. Protein sequence: CSVPRGGDRDTQYF.

This clonotype showed up just a few times. The chain carries TRBV29-1 and TRBJ2-3; the match to TRBD2 covers 10 bases. The V gene end was trimmed by 0 bases and the J gene end by 4 bases; junction bases not matched to a gene: 7. Germline-derived CDR1 and CDR2 are SQVTM and ANQGSEA. The CDR3 has 16 residues. For the CDR3, the DNA is TGCAGCGTTGAAGATTCGGCTAGCGGGAGAGCAGATACGCAGTATTTT. It specifies CSVEDSASGRADTQYF.

This chain connects TRBV24-1 to TRBJ2-2, with TRBD1 matching over 7 bases. V shed 0 bases, J shed 3 bases, and the junction held 3 bases outside the gene matches. The CDR3 runs 16 residues. Germline CDR1 and CDR2: KGHDR and SFDVKD. CDR3 DNA sequence: TGTGCCACCAGTGATTTGGAGGGGGCGGACACCGGGGAGCTGTTTTTT. This codes for CATSDLEGADTGELFF.

In this sample, this clonotype turned up a few times. The chain joins TRBV10-1 to TRBJ2-3; 9 nucleotides match TRBD2. Germline loops: CDR1 WNHNN, CDR2 SYGVQD (reference sequence). V dropped 3 bases and J dropped 6; count of bases not matched to a gene: 13. The CDR3 has 17 residues. The CDR3 DNA follows: TGCGCCAGCAGTGACCCCGGGATAGCGGGAGTGAGTGATACGCAGTATTTT. Translated, it gives CASSDPGIAGVSDTQYF.

In its sample, this clonotype was seen many times. V usage is TRBV7-8 and J usage is TRBJ2-5, with 15 bases that match TRBD2. Per the germline V gene, CDR1 is SGHVS and CDR2 is FQNEAQ. The CDR3 length is 18 residues. V shed 6 bases and J 0 bases; nucleotides not matched to a gene: 8. The CDR3 DNA follows: TGTGCCAGCAGACTTTCCGGGACTAGCGGGAGGTACCAAGAGACCCAGTACTTC. It translates to CASRLSGTSGRYQETQYF. Using reference TRBV7-8 and TRBJ2-5 for the parts outside the CDR3, the full variable domain is GAGVSQSPRYKVAKRGQDVALRCDPISGHVSLFWYQQALGQGPEFLTYFQNEAQLDKSGLPSDRFFAERPEGSVSTLKIQRTQQEDSAVYLCASRLSGTSGRYQETQYFGPGTRLLVL.

This clonotype was seen only a few times. The genes are TRBV5-1 and TRBJ2-2; D is possibly TRBD2 (6 bases). Germline assignment: CDR1 SGHRS and CDR2 YFSETQ. CDR3 size: 17 residues. Trimming removed 2 bases at V and 0 bases at J, with 14 bases between. CDR3 bases: TGCGCCAGCAGCTTTTTTGGCTGGACTACGAACACCGGGGAGCTGTTTTTT. This codes for CASSFFGWTTNTGELFF.

A few counts support this clonotype. The DNA of the CDR3 is TGTGCCAGCAGCTTAGTTTTCGCGGGAGAGTCCTACAATGAGCAGTTCTTC. Its protein product is CASSLVFAGESYNEQFF. The rearrangement uses TRBV11-2 and TRBJ2-1; TRBD2 matches at 7 bases. This CDR3 has 17 residues. Germline V gene lookup returns CDR1 SGHAT and CDR2 FQNNGV. Trimming at V came to 1 base and at J to 1 base, leaving 7 bases not matched to a gene.

The chain joins TRBV27 to TRBJ2-2; 7 bases match TRBD1. Trimming took 4 bases from V and 8 from J; bases not matched to a gene: 10. CDR3 length equals 15 residues. CDR1 and CDR2 from the germline V gene are MNHEY and SMNVEV (reference sequence). CDR3 sequence: CASSSPDRPGGELFF. CDR3 nucleotide sequence: TGTGCCAGCAGTTCCCCGGACAGGCCGGGGGGGGAGCTGTTTTTT.

The V and J genes are TRBV11-2 and TRBJ2-1; the D gene is possibly TRBD2 (6 bases). V dropped 2 bases and J dropped 1 base, with 18 bases sitting between them. CDR1 is SGHAT, CDR2 FQNNGV, per germline. This CDR3 spans 18 amino acids. The DNA of the CDR3 is TGTGCCAGCAGCTTATTTGAATGGGAGGTAGCGTCCTACAATGAGCAGTTCTTC. This translates into CASSLFEWEVASYNEQFF.